This section outlines one T cell receptor beta chain sequence together with its context. The antigen is not known. Assay used: immunoSEQ multiplex PCR; TCRdb lists only in-frame clones, some missing. The sample yields over 45,000 clones, 89% seen once. Trimming shortened V by 1 base and J by 7 bases, and 10 bases separated the two germline ends. Germline V gene lookup returns CDR1 MNHEY and CDR2 SVGEGT. The CDR3 runs 14 residues. The sample comes from a study of T cell responses to AZD1222 COVID-19 vaccine. Study results and limitations: Vaccine-associated CD4 TCRs ranged over spike, dominating at 160-218 and 743-854. No day 14 peak samples; only post-peak repertoires were characterized.

The receptor was isolated from an adult in good health. The chain uses TRBV6-2 or TRBV6-3 and TRBJ2-2; the D is unclear. The source material was peripheral blood, sampled on day 0 of AZD1222 vaccination. The CDR3 spells CASSYFEWGGELFF. For the CDR3, the DNA is TGTGCCAGCAGTTACTTCGAATGGGGCGGGGAGCTGTTTTTT.